This T cell receptor beta chain comes out of a study of regulatory T cells in long-lasting Graves disease. Overall study findings and caveats: Reduced TCR diversity was observed in persistent Graves' patients versus newly diagnosed patients. Persistent disease favored TRBV28, TRBJ1-2 and TRBJ2-5.

With iRepertoire HTBI primers and Arm-PCR of CDR3 regions, TCR beta libraries were built. TCRdb independently ran MiXCR on the multiplex PCR reads; one entry per CDR3 protein. Of hundreds of thousands of distinct CDR3 sequences detected, about 18% appear once; the ten largest clones hold roughly 29%. Losses at the gene ends were 7 bases for V and 7 bases for J; bases not matched to a gene: 7. The CDR3 length is 14 residues. From germline, CDR1 is MDHEN and CDR2 SYDVKM. Time point reported: persistent/refractory GD, antithyroid drugs over 5 years with positive TRAb. Construction of the TCR library relied on RNA isolated from PBMCs. This clonotype was found many times. Its specificity is unknown.

This clonotype was sampled from a female donor with Graves disease. The input for sequencing was peripheral blood mononuclear cells (PBMCs), taken when the disease was refractory, from a patient treated with antithyroid drugs. The chain couples TRBV28 to TRBJ1-6; TRBD1 matches 7 bases. The CDR3 DNA sequence: TGTGCCAGCAAGGTAGGGGGCATGAATTCACCCCTCCACTTT. This translates into CASKVGGMNSPLHF.